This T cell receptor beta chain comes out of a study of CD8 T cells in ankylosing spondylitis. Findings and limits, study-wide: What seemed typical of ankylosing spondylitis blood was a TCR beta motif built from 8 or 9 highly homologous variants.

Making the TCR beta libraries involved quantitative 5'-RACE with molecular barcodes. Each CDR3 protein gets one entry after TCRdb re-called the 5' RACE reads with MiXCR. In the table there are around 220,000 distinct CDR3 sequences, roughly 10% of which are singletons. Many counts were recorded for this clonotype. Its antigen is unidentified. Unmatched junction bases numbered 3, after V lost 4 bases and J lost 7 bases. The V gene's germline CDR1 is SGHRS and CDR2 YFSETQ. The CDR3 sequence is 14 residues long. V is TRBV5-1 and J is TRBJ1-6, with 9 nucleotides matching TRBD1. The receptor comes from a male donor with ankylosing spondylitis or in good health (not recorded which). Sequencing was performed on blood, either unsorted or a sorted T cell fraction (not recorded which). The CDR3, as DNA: TGCGCCAGCAGCATACAGGGGGCGAATTCACCCCTCCACTTT. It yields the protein CASSIQGANSPLHF.